These T cell receptor beta chains were read from a single sample in a study of T cell repertoires in cytomegalovirus infection. TCRdb reanalysed the reads using MiXCR and keeps one entry per CDR3 protein. The table has roughly 700,000 distinct CDR3 sequences, about 30% seen once. Their specific antigens are unknown. The sample consisted of cultured PBMCs, taken from culture after CMV antigen stimulation. All receptors derive from a human donor in good health (CMV status not recorded). Some clones in this sample may be carry-over from other donors' samples. The CDR3 runs from the conserved cysteine through the conserved F or W. D genes are given only for firm matches. The size field is filled for only some rows; it gives once, few, many or a size class.

. TRBD2 TRBJ2-1 TRBV4-1 TGCGCCAGCAGCCAACGGGGGACTAGCGGATCGAATGAGCAGTTCTTC CASSQRGTSGSNEQFF
few TRBD2 TRBJ2-1 TRBV7-2 TGTGCCAGCAGTCCGGGGGCTAGCGGGGCCTTCAATGAGCAGTTCTTC CASSPGASGAFNEQFF
many . TRBJ1-1 TRBV7-2 TGTGCCAGCAGCTTAGTGGATGGGGGGGCGAGCTTCGCGACTTTCTTT CASSLVDGGASFATFF
. . TRBJ2-5 TRBV27 TGTGCCAGCAGTTTATCCCTAGGGGGGTACGAGACCCAGTACTTC CASSLSLGGYETQYF
. . TRBJ1-1 TRBV12-3/TRBV12-4 TGTGCCAGCAGTCCCAGGGAAATCACTCCCGAAGCTTTCTTT CASSPREITPEAFF
. . TRBJ2-7 TRBV12-3/TRBV12-4 TGTGCCAGCAGCCCACGAGGGGGATTTACCTACGAGCAGTACTTC CASSPRGGFTYEQYF
. TRBD1 TRBJ2-1 TRBV7-8 TGTGCCAGCAGCCGACAGGGGGCCGCCCGCAATGAGCAGTTCTTC CASSRQGAARNEQFF
few . TRBJ2-7 TRBV6-1 TGTGCCATCTTTGAGGGGGTATCCTACGAGCAGTACTTC CAIFEGVSYEQYF
. TRBD2 TRBJ2-1 TRBV7-9 TGTGCCAGCAGCACTAGCGGGACCGGAGGCTACAATGAGCAGTTCTTC CASSTSGTGGYNEQFF
. TRBD1 TRBJ1-4 TRBV4-3 TGCGCCAGCAGCCCGACCGGACAGGGGAATGAAAAACTGTTTTTT CASSPTGQGNEKLFF
. . TRBJ2-7 TRBV27 TGTGCCAGCAGTTTAAAGCGGCGGACCCCATTAGGCCCCTACGAGCAGTACTTC CASSLKRRTPLGPYEQYF
few . TRBJ1-5 TRBV12-3/TRBV12-4 TGTGCCAGCAGTTTTCCCCGCCCCCCAGGGCTTGTGAATATGAGCAATCAGCCCCAGCATTTT CASSFPRPPGLVNMSNQPQHF
few TRBD1 TRBJ1-5 TRBV20-1 TGCAGTGCTAGAGACCTGGGGACAGTCCTAGATCAGCCCCAGCATTTT CSARDLGTVLDQPQHF
few TRBD2 TRBJ2-1 TRBV5-4 TGTGCCAGCAGCTCTGGAGCGGGGTACTTTGGGCAGTTCTTC CASSSGAGYFGQFF
. . TRBJ2-3 TRBV19 TGTGCCAGTAGTACAACCCCCGTGGGGGGCAACACAGATACGCAGTATTTT CASSTTPVGGNTDTQYF
. . TRBJ2-7 TRBV14 TGTGCCAGCAGCCATTCCGCAGGGTACGAGCAGTACTTC CASSHSAGYEQYF
. . TRBJ2-1 TRBV7-6 TGTGCCAGCAGCATGGGACCTACATATGAGCAGTTCTTC CASSMGPTYEQFF
. . TRBJ2-5 TRBV28 TGTGCCAGCACCAGGCGGGACATCGAAAAAGAGACCCAGTACTTC CASTRRDIEKETQYF
. . TRBJ1-1 TRBV7-9 TGTGCCAGCAGCCCCCGGGACCTGACGGGAGCTTTCTTT CASSPRDLTGAFF
. . TRBJ2-3 TRBV10-1 TGCGCCAGCAGTGCCGGGGATCCCACAGATACGCAGTATTTT CASSAGDPTDTQYF
. . TRBJ1-5 TRBV28 TGTGCCAGCAGTTTGGCTGTGCTCCGTCAGCCCCAGCATTTT CASSLAVLRQPQHF
. . TRBJ2-3 TRBV4-2 TGTGCCAGCCGAGAACTAGGTCGACCTAGCACAGATACGCAGTATTTT CASRELGRPSTDTQYF
. . TRBJ2-1 TRBV24-1 TGTGCCACCAGTGATGCCGTCGCCCCGGGACTGGGTAACAATGAGCAGTTCTTC CATSDAVAPGLGNNEQFF
. . TRBJ1-5 TRBV6-5 TGTGCCAGCAGCCCCAGGGATTCGGTCTTCCTTCAGCCCCAGCATTTT CASSPRDSVFLQPQHF
few . TRBJ2-3 TRBV7-2 TGTGCCAGCAGCCGTTGGTGGAAGGATACGCAGTATTTT CASSRWWKDTQYF
. TRBD2 TRBJ2-1 TRBV7-4 TGTGCCAGCAGCTTTCGGACTAGCGGGAGGGCATATTTTCCTAATGAGCAGTTCTTC CASSFRTSGRAYFPNEQFF
. . TRBJ2-1 TRBV7-9 TGTGCCAGCAGCTCTGTATTACAGGGTGTCATGGGTGAGCAGTTCTTC CASSSVLQGVMGEQFF
few . TRBJ2-3 TRBV6-5 TGTGCCAGCAGTTTTCGACCTGGAGATACGCAGTATTTT CASSFRPGDTQYF
. TRBD1 TRBJ2-1 TRBV10-3 TGTGCCATCAGTGACCCTTCCAATTATCGACAGGGCAATGAGCAGTTCTTC CAISDPSNYRQGNEQFF
. . TRBJ2-3 TRBV10-3 TGTGCCATCAGTGCAGGCGGGGATACGCAGTATTTT CAISAGGDTQYF
. TRBD2 TRBJ2-1 TRBV20-1 TGCAGTGCTAGCCCCTCTGGAGCGGGGGCGCGCTACAATGAGCAGTTCTTC CSASPSGAGARYNEQFF
. . TRBJ2-5 TRBV6-1 TGTGCCAGCAGTGTTGAAGGGGTTGAGACCCAGTACTTC CASSVEGVETQYF
. TRBD1 TRBJ2-7 TRBV7-8 TGTGCCAGCAGCAGGGGGGGGGGGACAGGGTACTACGAGCAGTACTTC CASSRGGGTGYYEQYF
. . TRBJ2-3 TRBV29-1 TGCAGCGTTGACGGTGCGGCCGCCCGAGGAGCAGATACGCAGTATTTT CSVDGAAARGADTQYF
few . TRBJ1-1 TRBV15 TGTGCCACCAGCAGAGACAGACAGAACACTGAAGCTTTCTTT CATSRDRQNTEAFF
. . TRBJ2-2 TRBV11-2 TGTGCCAGCGGACTTTACTCCACCGGGGAGCTGTTTTTT CASGLYSTGELFF
few TRBD2 TRBJ2-3 TRBV2 TGTGCCAGCAGTGAGGAGGGACCTAGCGGTCATGGCACAGATACGCAGTATTTT CASSEEGPSGHGTDTQYF
few . TRBJ2-3 TRBV6-1 TGTGCCAGCAGTGAATTGATTGTTAGGGCGGTAAGGCGAGCGCAGTATTTT CASSELIVRAVRRAQYF
many TRBD2 TRBJ2-7 TRBV19 TGTGCCAGTAGTATAGAGCTAGCGGGAGTCGAGCAGTACTTC CASSIELAGVEQYF
many . TRBJ1-5 TRBV7-2 TGTGCCAGCAGCTTAGCTGCGGCCCCCGGGCCCCAGCATTTT CASSLAAAPGPQHF
once . TRBJ1-5 TRBV2 TGTGCCAGCAGTCCCAACGGGGAGCCCCAGCATTTT CASSPNGEPQHF
few TRBD1 TRBJ1-2 TRBV6-1 TGTGCCAGCAGTTCCGGGGGGGGGACAGGCTATGGCTACACCTTC CASSSGGGTGYGYTF
few TRBD1 TRBJ2-7 TRBV5-1 TGCGCCAGCAGCCCCGCATTCGGGACAGGGACCTACGAGCAGTACTTC CASSPAFGTGTYEQYF
few . TRBJ1-3 TRBV28 TGTGCCAGCAGCTTACCAGCCGGGAACTGGGGGAACTCTGGAAACACCATATATTTT CASSLPAGNWGNSGNTIYF
. TRBD1 TRBJ2-7 TRBV27 TGTGCCAGCAGTCCAAAGGGGGCAACCTACGAGCAGTACTTC CASSPKGATYEQYF
once TRBD2 TRBJ2-5 TRBV7-2 TGTGCCAGCAGCTTAGGACCCCCAGCGGGAGGTCAGGAGACCCAGTACTTC CASSLGPPAGGQETQYF
. . TRBJ2-1 TRBV7-2 TGTGCCAGCAGCTTTCAGGGCACCTACAATGAGCAGTTCTTC CASSFQGTYNEQFF
. . TRBJ1-2 TRBV7-9 TGTGCCAGCAGCGTCAACCAGGGAAATGGCTACACCTTC CASSVNQGNGYTF
few TRBD1 TRBJ2-7 TRBV6-2/TRBV6-3 TGTGCCAGCAGTAGCGGGACAGGGGCCTTCCCTAGATACGAGCAGTACTTC CASSSGTGAFPRYEQYF
. TRBD2 TRBJ2-3 TRBV3-1 TGTGCCAGCAGCCAAATTAGACTAGCGGGAGATACAGATACGCAGTATTTT CASSQIRLAGDTDTQYF
many TRBD2 TRBJ2-7 TRBV7-2 TGTGCCAGCAGCCGGGTGACTAGCGGGTACTACGAGCAGTACTTC CASSRVTSGYYEQYF
. . TRBJ1-2 TRBV6-6 TGTGCCAGCTTCAACAGGGAGGGCTATGGCTACACCTTC CASFNREGYGYTF
. TRBD2 TRBJ2-1 TRBV18 TGTGCCAGCTCACCCCGGCAAAGCGGGGGATACTCCTACAATGAGCAGTTCTTC CASSPRQSGGYSYNEQFF
. TRBD1 TRBJ1-1 TRBV5-1 TGCGCCAGCAGCCCCGAGGGACAGGGGAACACTGAAGCTTTCTTT CASSPEGQGNTEAFF
. TRBD2 TRBJ2-7 TRBV20-1 TGCAGTGCTAGAGTCTCCGGGACTAGCGGCAGGGGGTCTTTTTACGAGCAGTACTTC CSARVSGTSGRGSFYEQYF
. TRBD1 TRBJ1-2 TRBV12-3/TRBV12-4 TGTGCCAGCAGTTTCGGGGCAAGACAGGGGAACTATGGCTACACCTTC CASSFGARQGNYGYTF
few . TRBJ2-6 TRBV7-9 TGTGCCAGCAGCTTAGCCACCGGGACATTTAACTCTGGGGCCAACGTCCTGACTTTC CASSLATGTFNSGANVLTF
. TRBD2 TRBJ2-1 TRBV27 TGTGCCAGCAGCACCGGGACTAGCGGGAGGAACAAGCAGTTCTTC CASSTGTSGRNKQFF
many . TRBJ2-5 TRBV7-8 TGTGCCAGCAGCCCATGGGCGAGAGGCCAAGAGACCCAGTACTTC CASSPWARGQETQYF